Below are 3 T cell receptor beta chains sequenced from a single sample in a study of T cells in Graves' hyperthyroidism and ophthalmopathy. There were TCR beta CDR3 regions amplified from RNA transcripts. During a first-round RT-PCR of the TCR CDR3, the HTBI primer set was used. MiXCR was run by TCRdb on the multiplex PCR reads, yielding one entry per CDR3 protein. The table records 400,000 to 500,000 distinct CDR3 sequences, 14% to 15% of them present only once. Source material: blood. The receptors derive from a man aged 18 to 29 with Graves' ophthalmopathy.

The chain couples TRBV30 to TRBJ1-1; D is unclear. The V gene's germline CDR1 is GTSNPN and CDR2 SVGIG (reference sequence). Trimming left V 0 bases short and J 12 bases short, with 14 bases between. This CDR3 comprises 12 residues. CDR3 sequence reads: CAWSVPPPATFF. The CDR3 DNA sequence: TGTGCCTGGAGTGTACCCCCCCCGGCTACTTTCTTT.

This clonotype was counted only a few times. This may be a read error: a much more frequent sequence differs by one nucleotide. The rearrangement uses TRBV6-5 and TRBJ1-5; possible D gene TRBD1, 5 bases. The germline CDR1 and CDR2 sequences are MNHEY and SVGAGI. This CDR3 region has 16 residues. The CDR3 DNA follows: TGTGCCTGCAGTTACTCGACGGGGGGTTCGCGTCAGCCCCAGCATTTT. Its translation is CACSYSTGGSRQPQHF.

This clonotype was detected ten times or more. The V and J genes are TRBV7-2 and TRBJ2-3, with 11 bases identical to TRBD2. V shed 5 bases and J 4 bases; nucleotides not matched to a gene: 11. Germline V gene lookup returns CDR1 SGHTA and CDR2 FQGNSA. This CDR3 contains 17 residues. CDR3: CASSTPRGGLAADTQYF. CDR3 nucleotide sequence: TGTGCCAGCAGCACACCCAGGGGGGGACTAGCGGCAGATACGCAGTATTTT.